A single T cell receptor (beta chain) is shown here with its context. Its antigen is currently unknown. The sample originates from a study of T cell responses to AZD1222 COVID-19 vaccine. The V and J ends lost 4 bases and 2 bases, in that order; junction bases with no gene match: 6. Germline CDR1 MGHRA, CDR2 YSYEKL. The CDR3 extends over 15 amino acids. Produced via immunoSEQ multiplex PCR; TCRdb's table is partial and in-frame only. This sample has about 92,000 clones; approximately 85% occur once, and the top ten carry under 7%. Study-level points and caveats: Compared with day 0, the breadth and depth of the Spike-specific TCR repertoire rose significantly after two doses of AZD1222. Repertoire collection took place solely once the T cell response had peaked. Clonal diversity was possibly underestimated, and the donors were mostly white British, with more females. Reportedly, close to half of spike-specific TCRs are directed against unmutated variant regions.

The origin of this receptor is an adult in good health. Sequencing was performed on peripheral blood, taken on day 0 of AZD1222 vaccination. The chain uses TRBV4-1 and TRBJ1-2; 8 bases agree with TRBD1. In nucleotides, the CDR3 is TGCGCCAGCAGCCCTGGACAGGGAGTGAACTATGGCTACACCTTC. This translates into CASSPGQGVNYGYTF.